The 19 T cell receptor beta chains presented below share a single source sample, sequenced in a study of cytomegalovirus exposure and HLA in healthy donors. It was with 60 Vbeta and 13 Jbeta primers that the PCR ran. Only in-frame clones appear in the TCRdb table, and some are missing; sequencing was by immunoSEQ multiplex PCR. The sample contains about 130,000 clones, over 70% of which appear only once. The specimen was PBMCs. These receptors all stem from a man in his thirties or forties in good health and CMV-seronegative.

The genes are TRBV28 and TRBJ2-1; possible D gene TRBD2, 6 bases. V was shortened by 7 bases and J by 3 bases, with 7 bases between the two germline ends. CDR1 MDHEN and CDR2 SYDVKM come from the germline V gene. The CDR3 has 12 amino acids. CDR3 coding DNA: TGTGCCAGCAAGGAGGGCTACAATGAGCAGTTCTTC. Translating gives CASKEGYNEQFF.

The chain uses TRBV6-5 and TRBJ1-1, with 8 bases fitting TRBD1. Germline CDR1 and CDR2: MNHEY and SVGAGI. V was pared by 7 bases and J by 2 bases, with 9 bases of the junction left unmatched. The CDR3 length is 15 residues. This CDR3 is CASKGGTGFNTEAFF. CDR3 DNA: TGTGCCAGCAAGGGGGGGACAGGATTCAACACTGAAGCTTTCTTT.

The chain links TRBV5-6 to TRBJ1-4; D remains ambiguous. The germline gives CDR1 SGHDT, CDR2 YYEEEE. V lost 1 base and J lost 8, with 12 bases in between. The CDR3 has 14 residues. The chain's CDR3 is CASSLSGMEEKLFF. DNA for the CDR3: TGTGCCAGCAGCTTGTCGGGGATGGAGGAAAAACTGTTTTTT.

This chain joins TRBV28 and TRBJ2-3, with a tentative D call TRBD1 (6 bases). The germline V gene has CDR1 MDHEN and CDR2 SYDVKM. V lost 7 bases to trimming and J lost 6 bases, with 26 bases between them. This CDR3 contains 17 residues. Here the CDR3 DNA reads TGTGCCAGCAAGTCTTCCGTCAAGGGGGTATCAGCTGATACGCAGTATTTT. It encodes CASKSSVKGVSADTQYF. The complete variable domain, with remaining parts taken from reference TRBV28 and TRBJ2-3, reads DVKVTQSSRYLVKRTGEKVFLECVQDMDHENMFWYRQDPGLGLRLIYFSYDVKMKEKGDIPEGYSVSREKKERFSLILESASTNQTSMYLCASKSSVKGVSADTQYFGPGTRLTVL.

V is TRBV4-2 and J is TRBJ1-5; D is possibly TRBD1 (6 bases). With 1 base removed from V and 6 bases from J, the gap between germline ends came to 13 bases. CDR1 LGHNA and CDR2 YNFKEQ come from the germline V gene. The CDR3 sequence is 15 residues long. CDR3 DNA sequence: TGTGCCAGCAGCCAAGGAGCAGGGGAGGGTCAGCCCCAGCATTTT. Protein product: CASSQGAGEGQPQHF.

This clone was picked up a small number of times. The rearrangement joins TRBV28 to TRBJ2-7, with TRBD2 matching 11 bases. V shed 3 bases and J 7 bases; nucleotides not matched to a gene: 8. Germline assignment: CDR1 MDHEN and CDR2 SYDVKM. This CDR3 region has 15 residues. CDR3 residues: CASSLGTSGGGEQYF. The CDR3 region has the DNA TGTGCCAGCAGTTTGGGGACTAGCGGAGGGGGGGAGCAGTACTTC.

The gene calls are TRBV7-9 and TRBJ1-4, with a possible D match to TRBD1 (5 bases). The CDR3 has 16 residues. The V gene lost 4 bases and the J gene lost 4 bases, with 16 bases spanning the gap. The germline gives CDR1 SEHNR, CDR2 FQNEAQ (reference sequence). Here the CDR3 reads CASSSPPGFVNEKLFF. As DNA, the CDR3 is TGTGCCAGCAGCTCGCCCCCAGGGTTTGTTAATGAAAAACTGTTTTTT. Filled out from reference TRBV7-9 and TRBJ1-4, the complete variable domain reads DTGVSQNPRHKITKRGQNVTFRCDPISEHNRLYWYRQTLGQGPEFLTYFQNEAQLEKSRLLSDRFSAERPKGSFSTLEIQRTEQGDSAMYLCASSSPPGFVNEKLFFGSGTQLSVL.

CDR3 coding DNA: TGTGCCAGCAGTGCGGCAGGGGCCTTACCTGGCTACACCTTC. This sequence encodes CASSAAGALPGYTF. The chain uses TRBV25-1 and TRBJ1-2, with D possibly being TRBD1 (6 bases). The CDR3 runs to 14 residues. Germline CDR1 and CDR2: MGHDK and SYGVNS. V lost 4 bases, J lost 7 bases, and 16 bases lay in between.

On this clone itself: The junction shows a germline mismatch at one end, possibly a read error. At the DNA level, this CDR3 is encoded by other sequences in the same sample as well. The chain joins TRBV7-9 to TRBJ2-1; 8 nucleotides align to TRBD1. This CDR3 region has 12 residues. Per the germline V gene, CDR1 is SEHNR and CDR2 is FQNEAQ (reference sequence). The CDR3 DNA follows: TGTGCCAGCAGTTTAGGGACGACAGGGGAGTTCTTC. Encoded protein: CASSLGTTGEFF.

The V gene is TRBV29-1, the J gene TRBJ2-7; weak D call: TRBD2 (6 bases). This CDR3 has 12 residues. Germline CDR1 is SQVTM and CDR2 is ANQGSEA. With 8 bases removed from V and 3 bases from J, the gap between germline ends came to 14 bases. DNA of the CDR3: TGCAGCTACAGATCGACTAGCTACGAGCAGTACTTC. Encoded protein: CSYRSTSYEQYF.

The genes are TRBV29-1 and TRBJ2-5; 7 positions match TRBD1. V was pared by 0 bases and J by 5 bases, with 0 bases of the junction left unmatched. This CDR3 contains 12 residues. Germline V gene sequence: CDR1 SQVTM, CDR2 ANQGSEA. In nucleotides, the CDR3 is TGCAGCGTTGAAGAGGACAGGGAGACCCAGTACTTC. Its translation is CSVEEDRETQYF.

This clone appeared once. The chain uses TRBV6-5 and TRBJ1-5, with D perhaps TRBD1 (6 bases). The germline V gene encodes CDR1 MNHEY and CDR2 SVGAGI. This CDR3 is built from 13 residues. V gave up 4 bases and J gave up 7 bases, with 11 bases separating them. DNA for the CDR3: TGTGCCAGCAGTTTACAGGGTCCCCAGCCCCAGCATTTT. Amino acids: CASSLQGPQPQHF.

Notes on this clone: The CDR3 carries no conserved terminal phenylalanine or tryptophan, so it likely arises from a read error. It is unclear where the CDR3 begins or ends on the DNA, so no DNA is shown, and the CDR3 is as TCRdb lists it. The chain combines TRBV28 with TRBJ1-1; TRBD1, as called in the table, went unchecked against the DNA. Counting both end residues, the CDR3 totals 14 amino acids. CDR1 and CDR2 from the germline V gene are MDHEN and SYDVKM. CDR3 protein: CASSQRTDISEALV.

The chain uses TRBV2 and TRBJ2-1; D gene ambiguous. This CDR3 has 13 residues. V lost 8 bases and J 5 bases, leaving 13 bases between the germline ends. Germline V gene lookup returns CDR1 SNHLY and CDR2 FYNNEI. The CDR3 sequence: CASLREKNNEQFF. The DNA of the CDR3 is TGTGCCAGCCTGCGAGAGAAAAACAATGAGCAGTTCTTC. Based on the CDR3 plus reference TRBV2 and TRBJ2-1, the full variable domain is EPEVTQTPSHQVTQMGQEVILRCVPISNHLYFYWYRQILGQKVEFLVSFYNNEISEKSEIFDDQFSVERPDGSNFTLKIRSTKLEDSAMYFCASLREKNNEQFFGPGTRLTVL.

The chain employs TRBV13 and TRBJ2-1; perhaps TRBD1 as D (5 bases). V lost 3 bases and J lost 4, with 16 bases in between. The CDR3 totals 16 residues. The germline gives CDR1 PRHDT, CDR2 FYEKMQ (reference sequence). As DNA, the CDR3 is TGTGCCAGCAGCTTTGTCTGGGCGACAGATTACAATGAGCAGTTCTTC. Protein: CASSFVWATDYNEQFF.

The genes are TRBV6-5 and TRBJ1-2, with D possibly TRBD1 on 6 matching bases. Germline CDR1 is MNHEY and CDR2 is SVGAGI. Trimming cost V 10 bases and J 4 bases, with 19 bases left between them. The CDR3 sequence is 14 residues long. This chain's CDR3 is CATLNAGGAYGYTF. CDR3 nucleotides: TGTGCCACCCTTAATGCGGGGGGCGCCTATGGCTACACCTTC.

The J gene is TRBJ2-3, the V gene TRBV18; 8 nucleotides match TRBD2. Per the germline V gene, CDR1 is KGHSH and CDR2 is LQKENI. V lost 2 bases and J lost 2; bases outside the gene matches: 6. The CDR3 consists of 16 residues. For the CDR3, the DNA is TGTGCCAGCTCACCATTTCAGCGGGGGAACACAGATACGCAGTATTTT. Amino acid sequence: CASSPFQRGNTDTQYF.

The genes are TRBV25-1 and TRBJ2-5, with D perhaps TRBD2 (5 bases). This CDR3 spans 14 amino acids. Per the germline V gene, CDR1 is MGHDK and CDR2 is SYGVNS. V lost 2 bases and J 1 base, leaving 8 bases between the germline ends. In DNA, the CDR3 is TGTGCCAGCAGTGAACGGGATCTCCAAGAGACCCAGTACTTC. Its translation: CASSERDLQETQYF.

CDR3 sequence (DNA): TGTGCCATCGGCCGGGACTCAACCTACGAGCAGTACTTC. It codes for CAIGRDSTYEQYF. The rearrangement uses TRBV10-3 and TRBJ2-7, with D possibly matching TRBD2 (6 bases). This CDR3 spans 13 amino acids. Germline V gene lookup returns CDR1 ENHRY and CDR2 SYGVKD. Between the trimmed V and J ends, which lost 8 bases and 2 bases, there was a span of 13 bases.